This T cell receptor beta chain was documented in a study of Ad26.COV2.S vaccination and SARS-CoV-2 variants. A remark on this clone: Its cognate antigen is unknown.

The treatment is: around 19 received Ad26.COV2.S at low or high dose, single or two shots; about 5 received placebo; per-sample allocation not given. At day 63 after the first vaccine or placebo injection, samples were drawn. An 18-55-year-old adult in Boston served as donor. Trimming took 2 bases from V and 2 from J, leaving 2 bases between them. The germline gives CDR1 MNHEY, CDR2 SVGEGT. The CDR3 sequence is 12 residues long. Study results and caveats: Following vaccination, spike-specific CD8+ and CD4+ T cell responses reportedly exhibited substantial breadth.

Some clones are missing from TCRdb's copy, which holds only in-frame ones; the method was immunoSEQ multiplex PCR. The sample records more than 300,000 clones, about 87% being singletons. Sequencing was performed on peripheral blood, taken in a trial of Ad26.COV2.S vaccine versus placebo. The chain joins TRBV6-2 or TRBV6-3 to TRBJ2-3; D gene unclear. The sequence derives from a person aged 18-60 years who received the Ad26.COV2.S COVID-19 vaccine or a placebo. The CDR3 nucleotides read TGTGCCAGCAGTTACGACACAGATACGCAGTATTTT. Its translation is CASSYDTDTQYF.